These 11 T cell receptor beta chains were all obtained from the same sample, sequenced in a study of T cell responses to AZD1222 COVID-19 vaccine. The protocol was immunoSEQ multiplex PCR, while the TCRdb copy is restricted to in-frame clones and leaves out a portion. This sample carries roughly 150,000 clones, about nine tenths of them seen once, and the ten largest clones take around 1.9%. The source material was peripheral blood, sampled on day 0 of AZD1222 vaccination. These receptors all stem from an adult in good health.

This chain joins TRBV28 and TRBJ2-1; a possible D gene is TRBD2 (6 bases). CDR1 MDHEN and CDR2 SYDVKM come from the germline V gene. This CDR3 has 15 residues. Trimming cost V 6 bases and J 6 bases, with 18 bases left between them. For the CDR3, the DNA is TGTGCCAGCAGGTCCGGGACCCTGGAGGGCAATGAGCAGTTCTTC. Translation gives CASRSGTLEGNEQFF.

CDR3 coding DNA: TGTGCCAGCAGTAACAGGGCAGATACGCAGTATTTT. Protein product: CASSNRADTQYF. The chain couples TRBV12-3 or TRBV12-4 to TRBJ2-3; D possibly corresponds to TRBD1 (6 bases). Trimming stripped 5 bases from V and 4 bases from J, with 7 bases between. The CDR3 is 12 amino acids.

This clone was seen more than once but under ten times. V is TRBV7-2 and J is TRBJ2-2; D gene uncertain. Deletions cut 2 bases from V and 6 bases from J, with 1 base between. Germline CDR1 is SGHTA and CDR2 is FQGNSA. The CDR3 sequence is 11 residues long. CDR3 DNA: TGTGCCAGCAGCTTACCCGGGGAGCTGTTTTTT. Translated: CASSLPGELFF.

The chain recombines TRBV4-3 with TRBJ2-7, with D perhaps matching TRBD2 (5 bases). This CDR3 has 15 residues. V lost 1 base and J lost 3, with 13 bases in between. Germline V gives CDR1 LGHNA, CDR2 YSLEER. The DNA of the CDR3 is TGCGCCAGCAGCCAAGCCGAAACTAGTAGCTACGAGCAGTACTTC. Its protein product is CASSQAETSSYEQYF.

The chain combines TRBV6-5 with TRBJ2-7; a weak D match, TRBD1 (5 bases). Trimming took off 5 bases at V and 5 bases at J, with 10 bases between the two ends. The CDR3 consists of 12 residues. Germline V gene data show CDR1 as MNHEY and CDR2 as SVGAGI. The CDR3, as DNA: TGTGCCAGCAGTATCCAGGGTGACGAGCAGTACTTC. Its translation: CASSIQGDEQYF.

This clone came up a few times. The rearrangement links TRBV4-3 to TRBJ1-6, with D unresolved. This CDR3 contains 17 residues. V lost 4 bases and J lost 4, with 17 bases in between. Germline V lookup: CDR1 LGHNA, CDR2 YSLEER. In DNA, the CDR3 is TGCGCCAGCAGCCGAAACGCGATAGTGGGTTATAATTCACCCCTCCACTTT. Its translation is CASSRNAIVGYNSPLHF.

The rearrangement links TRBV3-1 (or the pseudogene TRBV3-2) to TRBJ2-1; 9 positions match TRBD2. The CDR3 extends over 15 amino acids. V was clipped by 1 base and J by 7 bases; unmatched bases: 5. Germline loops: CDR1 LGHDT, CDR2 YNNKEL (reference sequence). The CDR3, as DNA: TGTGCCAGCAGCCAAGGGACTAGCGTATTGAATGAGCAGTTCTTC. This encodes CASSQGTSVLNEQFF.

The chain links TRBV7-2 to TRBJ1-2; D is perhaps TRBD1 (6 bases). Germline V gives CDR1 SGHTA, CDR2 FQGNSA. This CDR3 has 12 residues. The CDR3 DNA sequence: TGTGCTAGGGTGGGGGCGGATTATGGCTACACCTTC. Amino acids: CARVGADYGYTF. The variable domain in full, with the rest retrieved from reference TRBV7-2 and TRBJ1-2, is GAGVSQSPSNKVTEKGKDVELRCDPISGHTALYWYRQSLGQGLEFLIYFQGNSAPDKSGLPSDRFSAERTGGSVSTLTIQRTQQEDSAVYLCARVGADYGYTFGSGTRLTVV.

The J gene is TRBJ1-1, the V gene TRBV5-1, with D uncertain. Trimming removed 4 bases at V and 7 bases at J, with 14 bases between. This CDR3 region has 13 residues. The germline CDR1 and CDR2 sequences are SGHRS and YFSETQ. The CDR3 sequence: CASSPLPTLEAFF. DNA of the CDR3: TGCGCCAGCAGCCCTCTCCCGACCCTTGAAGCTTTCTTT.

CDR3 coding DNA: TGTGCCAGCAGTTACAGCCGGGAAATTTCAGGATCACCCCTCCACTTT. It specifies CASSYSREISGSPLHF. This chain joins TRBV6-5 and TRBJ1-6, with D unclear. CDR3 length equals 16 residues. The germline CDR1 and CDR2 sequences are MNHEY and SVGAGI. The ends were cut back, 2 bases at V and 10 bases at J, with 18 bases in the middle.

The chain couples TRBV5-1 to TRBJ1-2, with 7 bases matching TRBD1. Losses at the gene ends were 5 bases for V and 4 bases for J; bases not matched to a gene: 11. Germline V gene data show CDR1 as SGHRS and CDR2 as YFSETQ. CDR3 length: 15 residues. The CDR3 sequence: CASSLLPGQSYGYTF. For the CDR3, the DNA is TGCGCCAGCAGTCTCCTCCCGGGACAGAGCTATGGCTACACCTTC.